Below are 14 T cell receptor beta chains sequenced from a single sample in a study of cytomegalovirus exposure and HLA in healthy donors (dated by TCRdb to about 2017). Libraries were made using the immunoSEQ multiplex PCR assay. For the multiplex PCR, a mixture combining 60 forward primers for TCR Vbeta segments and 13 reverse primers for TCR Jbeta segments was used. TCRdb obtained this table from immuneACCESS and retained in-frame rearrangements with V and J assigned. These tables miss some clones; where compared with another copy, unresolved V genes account for less than half of the shortfall, and the remainder is unexplained. Recorded for this sample are 240,000 or so clones; about 86% of them occurred a single time. The ten largest clones take up under 8% of the sample. Sequencing was performed on PBMCs. Receptor source: a woman aged 55 to 70 in good health and CMV-seropositive.

The rearrangement joins TRBV5-1 to TRBJ1-1; 10 nucleotides line up with TRBD1. J gave up 5 bases and V 0 bases, and 10 bases lay outside the gene matches. From germline, CDR1 is SGHRS and CDR2 YFSETQ. This CDR3 spans 17 amino acids. The chain's CDR3 is CASSLAGIGQGGTEAFF. The CDR3 DNA reads as TGCGCCAGCAGCTTGGCCGGGATCGGACAGGGGGGAACTGAAGCTTTCTTT. The variable domain in full, with the rest retrieved from reference TRBV5-1 and TRBJ1-1, is KAGVTQTPRYLIKTRGQQVTLSCSPISGHRSVSWYQQTPGQGLQFLFEYFSETQRNKGNFPGRFSGRQFSNSRSEMNVSTLELGDSALYLCASSLAGIGQGGTEAFFGQGTRLTVV.

V and J are TRBV10-2 and TRBJ2-1; TRBD2 might be the D (5 bases). CDR1 and CDR2 (germline): WSHSY, SAAADI. Trimming left V 3 bases short and J 8 bases short, with 14 bases between. The CDR3 covers 14 residues. The CDR3 is CASSEADRRYEQFF. As DNA, the CDR3 is TGCGCCAGCAGTGAAGCGGACCGACGGTATGAGCAGTTCTTC.

The genes are TRBV19 and TRBJ1-2, with 9 bases aligning to TRBD1. V was clipped by 8 bases and J by 6 bases; unmatched bases: 1. Germline V gene sequence: CDR1 LNHDA, CDR2 SQIVND (reference sequence). CDR3 length equals 11 residues. The CDR3 DNA reads TGTGCCAGTTGGACAGGGGATGGCTACACCTTC. Protein sequence: CASWTGDGYTF.

The chain has TRBV19 and TRBJ1-1, with 7 bases aligning to TRBD1. This CDR3 contains 14 residues. Germline-derived CDR1 and CDR2 are LNHDA and SQIVND (reference sequence). J gave up 2 bases and V 6 bases, and 6 bases lay outside the gene matches. CDR3 loop: CASSWDSRNTEAFF. Written as DNA, the CDR3 is TGTGCCAGTAGCTGGGACAGCCGAAACACTGAAGCTTTCTTT.

The J gene is TRBJ2-7, the V gene TRBV28; D possibly corresponds to TRBD1 (6 bases). Germline CDR1 is MDHEN and CDR2 is SYDVKM. This CDR3 has 15 amino acids. Trimming removed 6 bases from V and 7 bases from J, with 22 bases in between. The CDR3 nucleotides read TGTGCCAGCAGCCCGGGACACTTAGTGGCTCTTGAGCAGTACTTC. This translates into CASSPGHLVALEQYF.

V and J are TRBV11-2 and TRBJ2-1, with 12 bases fitting TRBD2. Per germline, CDR1 SGHAT and CDR2 FQNNGV. Losses at the gene ends were 6 bases for V and 4 bases for J; bases not matched to a gene: 1. The CDR3 runs to 14 residues. DNA of the CDR3: TGTGCCAGCAGTCTAGCGGGAGGGTACAATGAGCAGTTCTTC. It specifies CASSLAGGYNEQFF.

V and J are TRBV6-5 and TRBJ2-7; TRBD2 might be the D (5 bases). This CDR3 is built from 15 residues. Trimming pared 6 bases from V and 3 bases from J, leaving 18 bases between. Germline V gene sequence: CDR1 MNHEY, CDR2 SVGAGI. The CDR3 protein is CASRGATGPHYEQYF. The CDR3 DNA reads as TGTGCCAGCAGGGGAGCTACTGGGCCGCACTACGAGCAGTACTTC.

This clone showed up just a few times. The chain is built from TRBV2 and TRBJ2-3, with 12 bases identical to TRBD2. The V and J ends lost 7 bases and 0 bases, in that order; junction bases with no gene match: 2. This CDR3 contains 15 residues. In germline, CDR1 is SNHLY, CDR2 FYNNEI. The CDR3 DNA sequence: TGTGCCAGCATAACTAGCGGGAGGAGCACAGATACGCAGTATTTT. Its translation: CASITSGRSTDTQYF.

The table lists this clone with a count of one. This chain connects TRBV4-1 to TRBJ2-3; D gene ambiguous. Per the germline V gene, CDR1 is MGHRA and CDR2 is YSYEKL. The CDR3 spans 14 residues. Trimming took 3 bases from V and 3 from J, leaving 10 bases between them. The DNA of the CDR3 is TGCGCCAGCAGCCAGATCACTATAACAGATACGCAGTATTTT. Translating gives CASSQITITDTQYF.

CDR3 sequence (DNA): TGTGCCAGCAGCTCACTCCAAACAGGGACCCATGGCTACACCTTC. Amino acid sequence: CASSSLQTGTHGYTF. J is TRBJ1-2 and V is TRBV7-9, with D maybe TRBD1 (6 bases). The V end lost 4 bases, the J end lost 6 bases, and 18 bases lay between the germline ends. The CDR3 spans 15 residues. Germline-derived CDR1 and CDR2 are SEHNR and FQNEAQ (reference sequence).

V and J are TRBV27 and TRBJ2-1; D perhaps matches TRBD2 (7 bases). The CDR3 covers 16 residues. The V end was cut by 6 bases, the J end by 6 bases, with 21 bases between. The germline gives CDR1 MNHEY, CDR2 SMNVEV (reference sequence). DNA for the CDR3: TGTGCCAGCAGCCCTGGAACGGGGGGCGCGAGCAATGAGCAGTTCTTC. It is translated as CASSPGTGGASNEQFF.

About this clone itself: Relative to the germline gene, one junction end is altered; a read error may explain this. V is TRBV18 and J is TRBJ2-7; 8 bases line up with TRBD2. The CDR3 is 14 residues long. CDR1 and CDR2 (germline): KGHSH, LQKENI. The CDR3, as DNA: TGTGCCAGCTCTCCACGGGAGGGGCGCTACGAGCAGTACTTC. Translating gives CASSPREGRYEQYF.

This chain links TRBV28 with TRBJ1-2, with D possibly being TRBD1 (5 bases). The length of the CDR3 is 13 residues. Trimming shortened V by 2 bases and J by 7 bases, and 11 bases separated the two germline ends. Per germline, CDR1 MDHEN and CDR2 SYDVKM. The CDR3 DNA follows: TGTGCCAGCAGTTTACGCCCGCAGGGTGGCTACACCTTC. As protein: CASSLRPQGGYTF.

The V gene is TRBV5-4, the J gene TRBJ1-6; D not certain. V dropped 2 bases and J dropped 10 bases, with 7 bases sitting between them. This CDR3 has 12 amino acids. Germline loops: CDR1 SGHNT, CDR2 YYREEE (reference sequence). This chain's CDR3 is CASSFGGSPLHF. The CDR3 DNA reads as TGTGCCAGCAGCTTTGGTGGCTCACCCCTCCACTTT.